This TCR beta chain was sequenced in a study of T-cell memory formation after mild COVID-19. Whole-study findings and limits: Clones that got smaller from day 15 to 85 had even CD4/CD8, while clones growing later tipped toward CD4+.

Each CDR3 protein is one row after TCRdb ran MiXCR on the 5' RACE reads. The table has around 300,000 distinct CDR3 sequences, roughly 18% seen once; the top ten hold about 23%. Concerning this clonotype: Antigen specificity is unknown.

The CDR3 covers 17 residues. Germline CDR1 and CDR2: SGHDN and FVKESK. The V end was cut by 4 bases, the J end by 3 bases, with 20 bases between. The chain uses TRBV14 and TRBJ2-3, with D perhaps assigned TRBD1 or TRBD2 (5 bases each). This sequence was found in a man younger than 30 who had mild COVID-19 (a few samples of this study predate the infection). Cell type and time point are not known. Sequenced input: PBMCs or a T cell subset sorted from them (not recorded which). CDR3 in DNA: TGTGCCAGCAGCCCCGGGGACCCCTTTGTAGGGACAGATACGCAGTATTTT. Translation: CASSPGDPFVGTDTQYF.